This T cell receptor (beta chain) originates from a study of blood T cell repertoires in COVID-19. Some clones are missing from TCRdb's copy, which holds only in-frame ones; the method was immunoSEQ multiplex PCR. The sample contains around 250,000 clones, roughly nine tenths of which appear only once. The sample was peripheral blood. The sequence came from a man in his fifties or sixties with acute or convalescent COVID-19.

The CDR3: CATMRLAGTYEQYF. The CDR3 DNA follows: TGTGCCACCATGAGACTAGCGGGGACCTACGAGCAGTACTTC. This chain joins TRBV27 and TRBJ2-7; 11 positions match TRBD2. Trimming at V came to 10 bases and at J to 2 bases, leaving 7 bases not matched to a gene. Germline CDR1 is MNHEY and CDR2 is SMNVEV (reference sequence). CDR3 length: 14 amino acids.